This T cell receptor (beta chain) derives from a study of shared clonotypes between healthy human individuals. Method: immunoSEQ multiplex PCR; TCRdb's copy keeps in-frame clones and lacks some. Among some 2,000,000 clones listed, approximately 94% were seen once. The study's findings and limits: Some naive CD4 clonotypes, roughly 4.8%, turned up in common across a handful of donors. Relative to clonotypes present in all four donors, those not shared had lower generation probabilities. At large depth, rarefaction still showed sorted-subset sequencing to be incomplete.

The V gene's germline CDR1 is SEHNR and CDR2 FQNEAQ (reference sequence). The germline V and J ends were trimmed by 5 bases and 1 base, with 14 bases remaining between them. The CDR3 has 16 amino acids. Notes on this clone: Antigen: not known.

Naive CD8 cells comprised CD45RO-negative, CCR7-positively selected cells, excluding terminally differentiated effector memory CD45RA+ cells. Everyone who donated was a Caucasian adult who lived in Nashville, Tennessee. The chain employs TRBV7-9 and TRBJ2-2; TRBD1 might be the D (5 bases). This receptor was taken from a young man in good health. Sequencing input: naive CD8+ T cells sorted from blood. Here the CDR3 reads CASSRWGTMNTGELFF. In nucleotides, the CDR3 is TGTGCCAGCAGCCGATGGGGCACCATGAACACCGGGGAGCTGTTTTTT.